This TCR beta chain appears in the sequencing data of a study of human T cells and chemical hapten exposure. In the study overall: Skin on the upper inner arm, 2 cm by 2 cm in size, was sensitized with 2% DPC. The scalp of each patient received a weekly diphenylcyclopropenone dose for the full roughly 26-week study. Women made up most patients, who had alopecia areata, totalis or universalis. Study-wide results and limits: TCRs whose frequency exceeded 1 in 1000 remained the same following DPC sensitization.

The time point is: patch test 1, 2 weeks after DPC sensitization. The sample's treatment: therapeutic diphenylcyclopropenone sensitization with weekly scalp DPC. Each CDR3 protein is one row after TCRdb ran MiXCR on the RACE reads. The table shows 300,000 to 350,000 distinct CDR3 sequences, with around 7% occurring only once. Germline V lookup: CDR1 SGHAT, CDR2 FQNNGV. V was pared by 5 bases and J by 0 bases, with 11 bases between. There are 16 residues in the CDR3. A note on this clonotype: The antigen remains undetermined.

This clonotype was obtained from a woman under 30 with alopecia areata. Some clones in this sample may be carry-over from other donors' samples. This sample comprised whole blood, obtained in connection with sensitization to the hapten diphenylcyclopropenone (DPC). The gene calls are TRBV11-2 and TRBJ2-6; D is perhaps TRBD1 (6 bases). CDR3 DNA: TGTGCCAGCAGCCGTACAGGGACCTCTGGGGCCAACGTCCTGACTTTC. Residues: CASSRTGTSGANVLTF. The full variable domain, with the rest looked up from reference TRBV11-2 and TRBJ2-6, is EAGVAQSPRYKIIEKRQSVAFWCNPISGHATLYWYQQILGQGPKLLIQFQNNGVVDDSQLPKDRFSAERLKGVDSTLKIQPAKLEDSAVYLCASSRTGTSGANVLTFGAGSRLTVL.